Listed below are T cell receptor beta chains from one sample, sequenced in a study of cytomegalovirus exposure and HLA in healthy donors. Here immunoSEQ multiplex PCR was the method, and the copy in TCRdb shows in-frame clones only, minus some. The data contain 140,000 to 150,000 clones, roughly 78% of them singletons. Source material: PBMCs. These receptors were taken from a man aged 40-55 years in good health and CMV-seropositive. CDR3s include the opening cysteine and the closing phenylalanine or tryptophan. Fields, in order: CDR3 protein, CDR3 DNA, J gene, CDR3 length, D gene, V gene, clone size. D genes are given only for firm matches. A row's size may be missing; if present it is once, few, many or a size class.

CASSQAPRGEDTEAFF TGTGCCAGCAGCCAAGCCCCCAGGGGAGAAGACACTGAAGCTTTCTTT TRBJ1-1 16 NA TRBV4-2 NA
CASSEALGLAGVEGTDTQYF TGTGCCAGCAGTGAAGCGCTTGGACTAGCGGGAGTAGAGGGCACAGATACGCAGTATTTT TRBJ2-3 20 TRBD2 TRBV2 NA
CAWSVGGGNQPQHF TGTGCCTGGAGTGTTGGCGGGGGCAATCAGCCCCAGCATTTT TRBJ1-5 14 NA TRBV30 NA
CASRFNRGYF TGTGCAAGTCGCTTTAACAGGGGTTACTTC TRBJ2-7 10 NA TRBV12-2 NA
CASSIGEGSYGYTF TGTGCCAGTAGTATAGGAGAGGGCAGCTATGGCTACACCTTC TRBJ1-2 14 NA TRBV19 NA
CASSQGSGHYGYTF TGTGCCAGCAGCCAAGGGTCAGGGCACTATGGCTACACCTTC TRBJ1-2 14 NA TRBV27 NA
CASRGRSNQPQHF TGTGCCAGCAGGGGGAGAAGCAATCAGCCCCAGCATTTT TRBJ1-5 13 NA TRBV27 NA
CASSGTVQETQYF TGTGCCAGCAGCGGGACAGTACAAGAGACCCAGTACTTC TRBJ2-5 13 TRBD1 TRBV28 NA
CASSFAYQPQHF TGTGCCAGCAGCTTTGCGTATCAGCCCCAGCATTTT TRBJ1-5 12 NA TRBV7-8 NA
CSVFSPGDPPYEQYF TGCAGCGTGTTTTCGCCAGGGGATCCACCCTACGAGCAGTACTTC TRBJ2-7 15 NA TRBV29-1 NA
CASSPTSGRTYNEQFF TGTGCCAGCAGCCCGACTAGCGGGAGGACCTACAATGAGCAGTTCTTC TRBJ2-1 16 TRBD2 TRBV7-2 NA
CASSRTDSNQPQHF TGTGCCAGCAGCCGGACTGATAGCAATCAGCCCCAGCATTTT TRBJ1-5 14 NA TRBV28 NA
CASSSGAGRPEAFF TGCGCCAGCAGCTCCGGAGCAGGGAGGCCTGAAGCTTTCTTT TRBJ1-1 14 NA TRBV5-1 NA
CASGGTGGHYGYTF TGTGCCAGCGGTGGGACAGGGGGCCACTATGGCTACACCTTC TRBJ1-2 14 TRBD1 TRBV2 NA
CASSPNALWGQGSDNEQFF TGTGCCAGCTCACCAAACGCCCTCTGGGGACAGGGGTCGGACAATGAGCAGTTCTTC TRBJ2-1 19 TRBD1 TRBV18 NA
CASSRPSGTSYNEQFF TGTGCCAGCAGTCGCCCGAGCGGGACTTCCTACAATGAGCAGTTCTTC TRBJ2-1 16 TRBD2 TRBV27 NA
CSSSLLTDTQYF TGTTCCAGCAGCTTATTAACTGATACGCAGTATTTT TRBJ2-3 12 NA TRBV7-9 few
CASSVLDSNEKLFF TGTGCCAGCAGCGTTCTGGACAGTAACGAAAAACTGTTTTTT TRBJ1-4 14 NA TRBV9 once
CATRASGANVLTF TGTGCCACCAGGGCCTCTGGGGCCAACGTCCTGACTTTC TRBJ2-6 13 NA TRBV15 NA
CASSYLNRLADYEQYF TGTGCCAGCAGTTACTTAAATCGACTAGCTGATTACGAGCAGTACTTC TRBJ2-7 16 TRBD2 TRBV6-4 few